A single sample gave rise to the 15 T cell receptor beta chains below, sequenced in a study of cytomegalovirus exposure and HLA in healthy donors. This PCR relied on a set of 60 Vbeta primers and 13 Jbeta primers. TCRdb's copy holds only in-frame clones and misses some; the assay was immunoSEQ multiplex PCR. The sample includes 160,000 or so clones, roughly 77% of them seen just once. Material: PBMCs. The source is a man aged 18 to 30 in good health and CMV-seropositive.

This chain connects TRBV4-1 to TRBJ2-1; no clear D. The CDR3 has 17 amino acids. Trimming took off 4 bases at V and 6 bases at J, with 22 bases between the two ends. Germline V gene sequence: CDR1 MGHRA, CDR2 YSYEKL. This CDR3 reads CASSRIPPAGAGNEQFF. CDR3 bases: TGCGCCAGCAGCCGAATCCCGCCGGCTGGAGCTGGCAATGAGCAGTTCTTC.

The chain recombines TRBV28 with TRBJ1-6; a weak D match, TRBD1 (5 bases). Trimming pared 3 bases from V and 13 bases from J, leaving 13 bases between. CDR3 length: 13 residues. Germline CDR1 is MDHEN and CDR2 is SYDVKM. The CDR3 DNA follows: TGTGCCAGCAGTTTTTTAAGACAGTCGCCCCTCCACTTT. It is translated as CASSFLRQSPLHF. Variable domain in full (rest from reference TRBV28 and TRBJ1-6): DVKVTQSSRYLVKRTGEKVFLECVQDMDHENMFWYRQDPGLGLRLIYFSYDVKMKEKGDIPEGYSVSREKKERFSLILESASTNQTSMYLCASSFLRQSPLHFGNGTRLTVT.

For the CDR3, the DNA is TGTGCCAGCAGTGAAGGGGGCGGCACGAACACCGGGGAGCTGTTTTTT. It yields the protein CASSEGGGTNTGELFF. The chain combines TRBV2 with TRBJ2-2; D may be TRBD1 (5 bases). The V and J ends lost 1 base and 0 bases respectively, with 9 bases between them. Per the germline V gene, CDR1 is SNHLY and CDR2 is FYNNEI. The CDR3 consists of 16 residues.

The genes are TRBV4-2 and TRBJ1-2; perhaps TRBD1 as D (5 bases). Germline loops: CDR1 LGHNA, CDR2 YNFKEQ. The ends were cut back, 0 bases at V and 3 bases at J, with 14 bases in the middle. The CDR3 consists of 16 residues. CDR3 protein: CASSQDSAGWDYGYTF. In nucleotides, the CDR3 is TGTGCCAGCAGCCAAGATAGTGCAGGGTGGGACTATGGCTACACCTTC.

The gene calls are TRBV6-5 and TRBJ1-3; D is unclear. The germline gives CDR1 MNHEY, CDR2 SVGAGI. Trimming pared 0 bases from V and 0 bases from J, leaving 9 bases between. CDR3 size: 16 residues. CDR3: CASSYSKRASGNTIYF. In nucleotides, the CDR3 is TGTGCCAGCAGTTACTCGAAGCGGGCCTCTGGAAACACCATATATTTT.

In its sample, this clone was seen a few times. The chain is built from TRBV10-3 and TRBJ2-3; a weak D match, TRBD1 (5 bases). Trimming took off 7 bases at V and 5 bases at J, with 10 bases between the two ends. This CDR3 comprises 12 residues. CDR1 ENHRY and CDR2 SYGVKD come from the germline V gene. The CDR3 DNA follows: TGTGCCATCAACAAGCAGGGAGATACGCAGTATTTT. Translation: CAINKQGDTQYF.

The genes are TRBV4-2 and TRBJ2-5, with TRBD1 matching 7 bases. Germline CDR1 reads LGHNA; CDR2 reads YNFKEQ. The CDR3 runs to 14 residues. The trim removed 4 bases at V and 1 base at J, leaving 3 bases unmatched. Here the CDR3 reads CASSPEGAQETQYF. DNA of the CDR3: TGTGCCAGCAGCCCCGAGGGGGCCCAAGAGACCCAGTACTTC.

This clone was seen a few times. V and J are TRBV28 and TRBJ1-2; no clear D. The germline V gene has CDR1 MDHEN and CDR2 SYDVKM. The V and J ends lost 6 bases and 8 bases respectively, with 16 bases between them. The CDR3 has 13 amino acids. The CDR3, as DNA: TGTGCCAGCAGGCCACAGTGGATAACAGGCTACACCTTC. Translated: CASRPQWITGYTF.

The rearrangement joins TRBV15 to TRBJ1-2; 8 bases map to TRBD1. The CDR3 has 16 amino acids. In germline, CDR1 is LNHNV, CDR2 YYDKDF (reference sequence). Trimming took 4 bases from V and 4 from J; bases not matched to a gene: 11. The CDR3 DNA follows: TGTGCCACCAGCACCTCGGACAGGGCTTCTTCCTATGGCTACACCTTC. Translation gives CATSTSDRASSYGYTF.

On this clone: Other nucleotide sequences in the sample specify the same CDR3. The V and J genes are TRBV2 and TRBJ1-5, with a weak D call TRBD1 (5 bases). The V and J ends lost 4 bases and 6 bases respectively, with 10 bases between them. The CDR3 sequence is 13 residues long. CDR1 SNHLY and CDR2 FYNNEI come from the germline V gene. The CDR3 coding sequence is TGTGCCAGCAGTGTGGGGGAGGGTCAGCCCCAGCATTTT. Its translation is CASSVGEGQPQHF.

V and J are TRBV9 and TRBJ1-4; 8 positions match TRBD1. V trimming: 4 bases; J trimming: 4 bases; junction bases outside the gene matches: 9. The length of the CDR3 is 16 residues. CDR1 is SGDLS, CDR2 YYNGEE, per germline. CDR3 protein: CASSPRGTGLNEKLFF. The CDR3, as DNA: TGTGCCAGCAGCCCCCGTGGGACAGGACTTAATGAAAAACTGTTTTTT.

This rearrangement joins TRBV18 to TRBJ1-5; D gene ambiguous. V dropped 10 bases and J dropped 5 bases, with 27 bases sitting between them. CDR1 KGHSH and CDR2 LQKENI come from the germline V gene. This CDR3 spans 17 amino acids. CDR3 amino acids: CATSPVRHSSGYQPQHF. The CDR3, as DNA: TGTGCCACCTCCCCGGTGAGGCATTCGTCGGGATATCAGCCCCAGCATTTT.

This chain uses TRBV15 with TRBJ2-1; TRBD2 might be the D (5 bases). Trimming took 2 bases from V and 9 from J, leaving 8 bases between them. The germline CDR1 and CDR2 sequences are LNHNV and YYDKDF (reference sequence). The CDR3 covers 12 residues. Here the CDR3 DNA reads TGTGCCACCAGCAGATCCCGGGGTGAGCAGTTCTTC. It yields the protein CATSRSRGEQFF.

The chain couples TRBV6-1 to TRBJ1-2, with a possible D match to TRBD1 (6 bases). V gave up 2 bases and J gave up 11 bases, with 21 bases separating them. In germline, CDR1 is MNHNS, CDR2 SASEGT. CDR3 length: 15 amino acids. The CDR3 here is CASSEPPTQGSWYTF. The CDR3 nucleotides are TGTGCCAGCAGTGAACCACCGACACAGGGTAGTTGGTACACCTTC.

This rearrangement joins TRBV7-8 to TRBJ2-6; unclear D gene. This CDR3 spans 10 amino acids. From germline, CDR1 is SGHVS and CDR2 FQNEAQ. The V end was cut by 11 bases, the J end by 6 bases, with 5 bases between. The CDR3 sequence: CAGEANVLTF. The CDR3 DNA sequence: TGTGCCGGAGAGGCCAACGTCCTGACTTTC. Full variable domain (rest looked up from reference TRBV7-8 and TRBJ2-6): GAGVSQSPRYKVAKRGQDVALRCDPISGHVSLFWYQQALGQGPEFLTYFQNEAQLDKSGLPSDRFFAERPEGSVSTLKIQRTQQEDSAVYLCAGEANVLTFGAGSRLTVL.